This section outlines one T cell receptor beta chain sequence together with its context. The antigen is not known. Researchers ran the PCR with 60 Vbeta and 13 Jbeta primers. Assay: immunoSEQ multiplex PCR; the TCRdb copy retains only in-frame clones and omits some. Recorded for this sample: about 58,000 clones. From germline, CDR1 is KGHSH and CDR2 LQKENI. CDR3 length: 13 residues. Trimming shortened V by 1 base and J by 4 bases, and 6 bases separated the two germline ends. This sample stems from a study of cytomegalovirus exposure and HLA in healthy donors. Points from the study as a whole: In an earlier analysis, about 87% or about 30%: the productive usage of most TCR beta V segments.

The specimen was PBMCs. The clonotype originates from a woman aged 18 to 35 in good health and CMV-seronegative. The V gene is TRBV18, the J gene TRBJ2-3; D gene ambiguous. The chain's CDR3 is CASSPLASDTQYF. CDR3 in DNA: TGTGCCAGCTCACCACTTGCGTCAGATACGCAGTATTTT. The full variable domain, completed using reference TRBV18 and TRBJ2-3, is NAGVMQNPRHLVRRRGQEARLRCSPMKGHSHVYWYRQLPEEGLKFMVYLQKENIIDESGMPKERFSAEFPKEGPSILRIQQVVRGDSAAYFCASSPLASDTQYFGPGTRLTVL.